This TCR beta chain stems from a study of T cell repertoires in cytomegalovirus infection. TCRdb re-called the reads with MiXCR, one entry per CDR3 protein. The table lists 200,000 to 300,000 distinct CDR3 sequences, 9% to 15% of them singletons. V dropped 11 bases and J dropped 1; count of bases not matched to a gene: 4. This CDR3 contains 14 residues. The germline CDR1 and CDR2 sequences are MNHEY and SVGEGT. This clonotype was counted many times. Source material: PBMCs. The source is a human donor in good health (CMV status not recorded). Some clones in this sample may be carry-over from other donors' samples. V gene TRBV6-2 or TRBV6-3 combines with J gene TRBJ2-2; TRBD2 matches 10 bases. The CDR3 spells CAGRTSGNTGELFF. The CDR3 nucleotides are TGTGCCGGACGGACTAGCGGGAACACCGGGGAGCTGTTTTTT.